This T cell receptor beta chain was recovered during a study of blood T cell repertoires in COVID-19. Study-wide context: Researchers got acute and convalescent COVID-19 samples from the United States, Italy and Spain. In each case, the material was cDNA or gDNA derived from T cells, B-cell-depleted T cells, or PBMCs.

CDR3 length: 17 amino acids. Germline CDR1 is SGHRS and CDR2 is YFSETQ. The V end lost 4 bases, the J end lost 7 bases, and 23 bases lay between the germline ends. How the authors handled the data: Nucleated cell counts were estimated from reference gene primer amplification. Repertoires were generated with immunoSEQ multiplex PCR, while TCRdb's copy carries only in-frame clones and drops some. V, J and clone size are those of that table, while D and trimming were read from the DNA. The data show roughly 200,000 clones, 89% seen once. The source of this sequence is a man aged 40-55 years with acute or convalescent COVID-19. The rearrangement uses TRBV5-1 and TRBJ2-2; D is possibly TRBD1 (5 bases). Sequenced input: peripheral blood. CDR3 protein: CASSPGLGALGVGELFF. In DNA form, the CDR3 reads TGCGCCAGCAGCCCCGGTTTAGGGGCCCTTGGGGTCGGGGAGCTGTTTTTT. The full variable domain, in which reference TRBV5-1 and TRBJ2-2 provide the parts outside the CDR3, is KAGVTQTPRYLIKTRGQQVTLSCSPISGHRSVSWYQQTPGQGLQFLFEYFSETQRNKGNFPGRFSGRQFSNSRSEMNVSTLELGDSALYLCASSPGLGALGVGELFFGEGSRLTVL.